This TCR beta chain was identified in a study of T cell clones after liver transplantation. Study details: Post-transplant blood was tracked for graft-donor-reactive T cell clones identified in a pre-transplant mixed lymphocyte reaction. Study-wide results and caveats: Small, mixed patient groups and varying post-transplant times limit these conclusions. A larger donor-reactive than third-party decline suggested partial antigen-specific deletion. Migration into the graft, not deletion, may explain lost graft donor-reactive T cells.

The CDR3 runs to 15 residues. V gave up 0 bases and J gave up 4 bases, with 13 bases separating them. Germline loops: CDR1 MNHEY, CDR2 SVGAGI. Details on this clone: The antigen remains undetermined.

Measured with immunoSEQ multiplex PCR; TCRdb has only the in-frame clones, and not every one. The sample comprises more than 6,000 clones, about three quarters of which are singletons, and about a quarter rests with the top ten. The TCR comes from a human donor who received a liver transplant. The sample consisted of CD8+ T cells from blood, taken before liver transplant. V gene TRBV6-5 combines with J gene TRBJ2-7, with D unclear. The CDR3 loop is CASSYSAKPYYEQYV. Here the CDR3 DNA reads TGTGCCAGCAGTTACTCTGCGAAACCTTATTACGAGCAGTACGTC.